A single sample is the source of the 26 T cell receptor beta chains below, sequenced in a study of T cell responses to AZD1222 COVID-19 vaccine. Produced via immunoSEQ multiplex PCR; TCRdb's table is partial and in-frame only. Of about 120,000 clones listed, around nine tenths were seen once; the top ten hold about 1.2%. The sample here was peripheral blood, taken on day 0 of AZD1222 vaccination. These TCRs come from an adult in good health.

This clone was seen just once. CDR3 nucleotide sequence: TGCGCCAGCAGCCAACAGGGACAGGTCTATGGCTACACCTTC. It encodes CASSQQGQVYGYTF. The chain employs TRBV4-1 and TRBJ1-2; 8 nucleotides align to TRBD1. CDR1 is MGHRA, CDR2 YSYEKL, per germline. The V gene end was trimmed by 2 bases and the J gene end by 4 bases; junction bases not matched to a gene: 3. The CDR3 is 14 residues long.

The rearrangement uses TRBV7-9 and TRBJ1-2, with 11 bases lining up with TRBD1. V dropped 5 bases and J dropped 6; count of bases not matched to a gene: 8. CDR3 size: 15 residues. CDR1 is SEHNR and CDR2 is FQNEAQ in the germline V gene (reference sequence). CDR3 sequence reads: CASSPWTGGADGYTF. Here the CDR3 DNA reads TGTGCCAGCAGCCCGTGGACAGGGGGCGCAGATGGCTACACCTTC. The full variable domain, rest sourced from reference TRBV7-9 and TRBJ1-2, is DTGVSQNPRHKITKRGQNVTFRCDPISEHNRLYWYRQTLGQGPEFLTYFQNEAQLEKSRLLSDRFSAERPKGSFSTLEIQRTEQGDSAMYLCASSPWTGGADGYTFGSGTRLTVV.

The DNA for the CDR3 is TGTGCCAGCTCACCTACAGGGGGCCAATTTAACGACGAGCAGTACTTC. Its translation is CASSPTGGQFNDEQYF. The chain has TRBV18 and TRBJ2-7; 9 positions match TRBD1. This CDR3 spans 16 amino acids. Unmatched junction bases numbered 11, after V lost 3 bases and J lost 5 bases. CDR1 and CDR2 from the germline V gene are KGHSH and LQKENI.

The chain's CDR3 is CASSYRGWGTDTQYF. Written as DNA, the CDR3 is TGTGCCAGCAGCTACAGGGGTTGGGGAACAGATACGCAGTATTTT. The chain uses TRBV5-6 and TRBJ2-3; TRBD1 aligns across 7 bases. Germline V gene sequence: CDR1 SGHDT, CDR2 YYEEEE. With V trimmed by 3 bases and J by 3 bases, 7 bases remained unmatched. This CDR3 is built from 15 residues.

This chain links TRBV4-3 with TRBJ2-3, with D perhaps matching TRBD1 (5 bases). Germline V gives CDR1 LGHNA, CDR2 YSLEER. V lost 0 bases and J 3 bases, leaving 13 bases between the germline ends. This CDR3 is built from 16 residues. CDR3: CASSQDLGHTTDTQYF. Here the CDR3 DNA reads TGCGCCAGCAGCCAAGATCTAGGACATACGACAGATACGCAGTATTTT.

The V call is TRBV2, the J call TRBJ2-3, with 8 bases identical to TRBD1. The CDR3 has 15 residues. Germline CDR1 reads SNHLY; CDR2 reads FYNNEI. Trimming cost V 3 bases and J 5 bases; bases outside gene matches: 7. Written as DNA, the CDR3 is TGTGCCAGCAGTGAGGGACAGGTTCGATTAGATACGCAGTATTTT. This sequence encodes CASSEGQVRLDTQYF.

The V and J genes are TRBV7-9 and TRBJ1-1, with D perhaps TRBD1 (5 bases). The germline V and J ends were trimmed by 1 base and 6 bases, with 6 bases remaining between them. This CDR3 spans 12 amino acids. CDR1 is SEHNR, CDR2 FQNEAQ, per germline (reference sequence). The CDR3 DNA is TGTGCCAGCAGCTTAGGAGGGGCTGAAGCTTTCTTT. As protein: CASSLGGAEAFF.

This clone was detected only a few times. The chain is built from TRBV19 and TRBJ2-2; weak D call: TRBD1 (7 bases). V lost 7 bases and J 6 bases, leaving 21 bases between the germline ends. CDR1 LNHDA and CDR2 SQIVND come from the germline V gene (reference sequence). The CDR3 contains 16 residues. CDR3 in DNA: TGTGCCAGTAAAACGGCCTGGCAGGGGGGACCCGGGGAGCTGTTTTTT. Translation gives CASKTAWQGGPGELFF.

The chain recombines TRBV12-3 or TRBV12-4 with TRBJ1-1; D is unresolved. This CDR3 comprises 13 residues. Trimming took off 3 bases at V and 10 bases at J, with 15 bases between the two ends. CDR3 sequence reads: CASSLMVAPRAFF. DNA for the CDR3: TGTGCCAGCAGTTTGATGGTTGCCCCGAGAGCTTTCTTT.

The V gene is TRBV4-1, the J gene TRBJ1-6; D remains unclear. This CDR3 has 18 amino acids. The germline CDR1 and CDR2 sequences are MGHRA and YSYEKL. Trimming took 1 base from V and 5 from J, leaving 18 bases between them. The CDR3 region is CASSQAWYVKGNNSPLHF. DNA of the CDR3: TGCGCCAGCAGCCAAGCCTGGTATGTGAAGGGCAATAATTCACCCCTCCACTTT.

This clone has a single count. V is TRBV2 and J is TRBJ1-6; 8 bases agree with TRBD1. This CDR3 has 14 amino acids. Germline CDR1 reads SNHLY; CDR2 reads FYNNEI. The J segment lost 9 bases and the V segment lost 11 bases, leaving 12 bases of the junction unmatched. CDR3 bases: TGTGCCTGTGGACAGGGACAAGGGGGTTCACCCCTCCACTTT. Amino acid sequence: CACGQGQGGSPLHF.

CDR3 nucleotide sequence: TGTGCCAGCAGCCAGACTCTGACAGGCTCCTATAATTCACCCCTCCACTTT. Translated, it gives CASSQTLTGSYNSPLHF. The chain joins TRBV14 to TRBJ1-6, with a possible D match to TRBD1 (6 bases). The CDR3 has 17 residues. Germline CDR1 SGHDN, CDR2 FVKESK. V was clipped by 3 bases and J by 0 bases, with 12 bases between them.

The J gene is TRBJ1-1, the V gene TRBV7-9; 8 nucleotides line up with TRBD1. V gave up 4 bases and J gave up 0 bases; unmatched junction bases: 4. CDR3 length: 15 amino acids. Per the germline V gene, CDR1 is SEHNR and CDR2 is FQNEAQ (reference sequence). The CDR3 protein is CASSYGDRLNTEAFF. Written as DNA, the CDR3 is TGTGCCAGCAGCTACGGGGACAGGCTGAACACTGAAGCTTTCTTT. Using reference TRBV7-9 and TRBJ1-1 for the parts outside the CDR3, the full variable domain is DTGVSQNPRHKITKRGQNVTFRCDPISEHNRLYWYRQTLGQGPEFLTYFQNEAQLEKSRLLSDRFSAERPKGSFSTLEIQRTEQGDSAMYLCASSYGDRLNTEAFFGQGTRLTVV.

J is TRBJ1-1 and V is TRBV4-1, with a possible D match to TRBD1 (6 bases). The CDR3 has 17 amino acids. Looked up from germline, CDR1 is MGHRA and CDR2 is YSYEKL. The V and J ends lost 0 bases and 0 bases respectively, with 14 bases between them. DNA of the CDR3: TGCGCCAGCAGCCAAGATAGGTCATCAGGGGTGAACACTGAAGCTTTCTTT. Protein: CASSQDRSSGVNTEAFF.

The rearrangement uses TRBV5-1 and TRBJ1-3, with unresolved D. Germline-derived CDR1 and CDR2 are SGHRS and YFSETQ. V lost 4 bases and J lost 0, with 14 bases in between. The length of the CDR3 is 16 residues. For the CDR3, the DNA is TGCGCCAGCAGCGCCCAGGCGGGCAGCTCTGGAAACACCATATATTTT. Its translation is CASSAQAGSSGNTIYF. Supplemented by reference TRBV5-1 and TRBJ1-3, the full variable domain reads KAGVTQTPRYLIKTRGQQVTLSCSPISGHRSVSWYQQTPGQGLQFLFEYFSETQRNKGNFPGRFSGRQFSNSRSEMNVSTLELGDSALYLCASSAQAGSSGNTIYFGEGSWLTVV.

The chain employs TRBV29-1 and TRBJ2-7, with TRBD1 identical over 9 bases. Germline V lookup: CDR1 SQVTM, CDR2 ANQGSEA. This CDR3 has 14 amino acids. Unmatched junction bases numbered 8, after V lost 4 bases and J lost 4 bases. The CDR3 region has the DNA TGCAGCGTTGCGTATAGGACAGGGGTGTACGAGCAGTACTTC. This sequence encodes CSVAYRTGVYEQYF.

This clone was counted once. This sequence joins TRBV6-6 and TRBJ2-3; D tentatively reads TRBD1 or TRBD2 (7 bases each). The CDR3 contains 17 residues. Germline-derived CDR1 and CDR2 are MNHNY and SVGAGI (reference sequence). Trimming took 5 bases from V and 3 from J, leaving 21 bases between them. The CDR3 protein is CASSPRHQGGVTDTQYF. The DNA of the CDR3 is TGTGCCAGCAGTCCAAGGCACCAGGGGGGGGTGACAGATACGCAGTATTTT.

The chain recombines TRBV4-2 with TRBJ2-7, with D maybe TRBD1 (5 bases). From germline, CDR1 is LGHNA and CDR2 YNFKEQ. The CDR3 runs 14 residues. V dropped 0 bases and J dropped 5 bases, with 11 bases sitting between them. The CDR3 reads CASSQDGAGDEQYF. The CDR3 DNA reads as TGTGCCAGCAGCCAAGATGGGGCAGGAGACGAGCAGTACTTC.

CDR3 nucleotide sequence: TGTGCCAGCAGCTTAGGAGTAGCGGGGGGGCCTGAGCAGTTCTTC. It yields the protein CASSLGVAGGPEQFF. The chain joins TRBV7-8 to TRBJ2-1; TRBD2 matches at 11 bases. The germline gives CDR1 SGHVS, CDR2 FQNEAQ. The CDR3 is made up of 15 amino acids. The J segment lost 9 bases and the V segment lost 1 base, leaving 5 bases of the junction unmatched.

The CDR3 DNA sequence: TGCGCCAGCAGCAGGGTGGGGGCTGAAAAACTGTTTTTT. Amino acids: CASSRVGAEKLFF. V is TRBV4-1 and J is TRBJ1-4, with a tentative D call TRBD1 (6 bases). V lost 5 bases and J 7 bases, leaving 11 bases between the germline ends. The germline gives CDR1 MGHRA, CDR2 YSYEKL. CDR3 length: 13 residues.

This clone was seen only once. The chain employs TRBV3-1 (or the pseudogene TRBV3-2) and TRBJ2-7; the match to TRBD2 covers 10 bases. V lost 3 bases, J lost 7 bases, and 9 bases stayed unmatched. Looked up from germline, CDR1 is LGHDT and CDR2 is YNNKEL (reference sequence). The CDR3 is 15 residues long. This CDR3 reads CASSHPSGGAWEQYF. The DNA for the CDR3 is TGTGCCAGCAGCCATCCGAGCGGGGGGGCGTGGGAGCAGTACTTC.

Here the CDR3 reads CASSLGDSRGEQYF. CDR3 DNA sequence: TGTGCCAGCAGTTTGGGAGACAGCCGAGGGGAGCAGTACTTC. The chain couples TRBV6-5 to TRBJ2-7; D tentatively fits TRBD1 or TRBD2 (5 bases each). The CDR3 is 14 amino acids. In germline, CDR1 is MNHEY, CDR2 SVGAGI. Trimming took off 4 bases at V and 7 bases at J, with 17 bases between the two ends.

The CDR3 is CASIADTGELFF. The CDR3 nucleotides are TGTGCCAGCATCGCCGACACCGGGGAGCTGTTTTTT. This chain links TRBV6-5 with TRBJ2-2; D is ambiguous. CDR3 length: 12 amino acids. The germline V and J ends were trimmed by 7 bases and 3 bases, with 6 bases remaining between them. Germline V lookup: CDR1 MNHEY, CDR2 SVGAGI.

This chain uses TRBV7-4 with TRBJ1-4; the D is unclear. Germline-derived CDR1 and CDR2 are SGHVT and SQSDAQ. Trimming shortened V by 5 bases and J by 0 bases, and 13 bases separated the two germline ends. The CDR3 extends over 16 amino acids. CDR3 loop: CASSKFPVATNEKLFF. The DNA of the CDR3 is TGTGCCAGCAGCAAATTCCCCGTTGCAACTAATGAAAAACTGTTTTTT.

CDR3 residues: CASSLLGQQQETQYF. The DNA of the CDR3 is TGTGCCAGCAGCTTGCTAGGACAGCAACAAGAGACCCAGTACTTC. The chain joins TRBV7-2 to TRBJ2-5, with D maybe TRBD1 (6 bases). The CDR3 is 15 amino acids. V was shortened by 3 bases and J by 2 bases, with 13 bases between the two germline ends. Germline lookup yields CDR1 SGHTA and CDR2 FQGNSA. The whole variable domain, filled in from reference TRBV7-2 and TRBJ2-5, reads GAGVSQSPSNKVTEKGKDVELRCDPISGHTALYWYRQSLGQGLEFLIYFQGNSAPDKSGLPSDRFSAERTGGSVSTLTIQRTQQEDSAVYLCASSLLGQQQETQYFGPGTRLLVL.

The chain carries TRBV19 and TRBJ1-2; maybe TRBD1 (5 bases). V was shortened by 8 bases and J by 4 bases, with 14 bases between the two germline ends. The CDR3 sequence is 13 residues long. The germline V gene has CDR1 LNHDA and CDR2 SQIVND (reference sequence). As DNA, the CDR3 is TGTGCCAGTGCGCCCCAGGGAACCTATGGCTACACCTTC. It yields the protein CASAPQGTYGYTF.